This TCR beta chain is from a study of blood T cell repertoires in COVID-19. Original analysis: Amplification from reference gene primers served as the basis for estimated nucleated cell counts. This table comes from immunoSEQ multiplex PCR, and its TCRdb copy is limited to in-frame clones, with some not included. V, J and clone size reflect that table, while D and trimming were determined from the DNA. The sample holds 130,000 to 150,000 clones, almost 80% seen once. There are 15 residues in the CDR3. V was pared by 5 bases and J by 2 bases, with 6 bases of the junction left unmatched. CDR1 and CDR2 (germline): LNHDA, SQIVND (reference sequence).

The receptor was isolated from a man in his fifties or sixties with active or convalescent COVID-19. The chain has TRBV19 and TRBJ1-3; 7 bases align to TRBD1. The sample consisted of peripheral blood. Here the CDR3 DNA reads TGTGCCAGTAGTTCCCAGGGGGGAACTGGAAACACCATATATTTT. This sequence encodes CASSSQGGTGNTIYF. Supplemented by reference TRBV19 and TRBJ1-3, the full variable domain reads DGGITQSPKYLFRKEGQNVTLSCEQNLNHDAMYWYRQDPGQGLRLIYYSQIVNDFQKGDIAEGYSVSREKKESFPLTVTSAQKNPTAFYLCASSSQGGTGNTIYFGEGSWLTVV.